This T cell receptor beta chain was captured in a study of blood T cell repertoires in COVID-19. As for the study in general: PBMCs, B-cell-depleted T cells, or T cells were the source of the cDNA or gDNA that made up the material.

Clinical history reported by participants formed the basis on which cohorts were assigned. Source study methods: Counts of nucleated cells, estimated from reference gene primer amplification, were obtained. Libraries were prepared by immunoSEQ multiplex PCR; TCRdb keeps only in-frame clonotypes and omits some of them. That table is the source of V, J and clone size, and D and trimming were worked out from the DNA. Found here are approximately 200,000 clones, 75% to 90% of them singletons; the top ten hold 3.5%. About this clone: The sample carries other DNA sequences with the same CDR3.

Germline-derived CDR1 and CDR2 are SGDLS and YYNGEE. The CDR3 has 14 amino acids. V gave up 0 bases and J gave up 4 bases; unmatched junction bases: 1. Sequencing was performed on PBMCs or T cells enriched from blood (not recorded which). The receptor was derived from a woman in her late teens or twenties in a cohort exposed to, infected with or recovered from COVID-19 (not recorded which). The V and J genes are TRBV9 and TRBJ2-7; TRBD2 aligns across 10 bases. The CDR3 DNA follows: TGTGCCAGCAGCGTAGCTAGCGGGAGTTACGAGCAGTACTTC. This codes for CASSVASGSYEQYF.